This T cell receptor (beta chain) was sequenced for a study of regulatory and conventional T cells in RAG deficiency (dated by TCRdb to 2016 to 2017). In terms of the full investigation: High-throughput TCR beta sequencing was used to compare the diversity and composition of the Treg, conventional CD4+ and CD8+ T cell repertoires of RAG-deficient patients with those of healthy controls. Study-level results and caveats: Some T-cell subset analyses were not done for some subjects. The CD25-high CD127-low cells sorted from Omenn syndrome patients may be peripherally activated cells rather than true Treg cells. Compared with control T-cell subpopulations, RAG-deficient patients had much lower Shannon entropy and higher Simpson indices. Shorter CDR3 lengths were found in all patient T-cell subsets, and >75% Treg-Tconv repertoire overlap at nucleotide and amino acid level was observed in Omenn syndrome patients. Unique TCR beta sequences from Treg cells were roughly 100-fold fewer in Omenn syndrome and CID/AS patients than controls, versus roughly 10-fold for other subsets.

To note about this clone: The specificity of this receptor is unknown. Base qualities are not recorded, but no much larger clone differs from it by a single base.

The CDR3 contains 14 residues, cysteine and phenylalanine counted. Just the 42-base CDR3 DNA is kept, in frame starting at base 1. CDR1 and CDR2, per the germline V gene, are SGHVS and FQNEAQ. At the junction V is shortened by 5 bases and J by 0 bases, with 9 bases in between. Preparation of the library involved the immunoSEQ multiplex PCR assay. Rearranged TCR beta chain products were amplified from genomic DNA of sorted T-cell subsets and sequenced. Per the original workflow: Shannon entropy and Simpson indices were used to quantify the repertoire diversity of productive TCR beta rearrangements. To gauge clonal expansion, the frequencies of the 100 most abundant productive TCR beta clonotypes among total reads were added together. A self-reactivity index based on amino acid usage at CDR3beta positions 6 and 7 was applied to the TRB repertoires. Two-way ANOVA was used for repertoire analyses, while Student t or Mann-Whitney tests were used for flow cytometric analyses. TCRdb mirrors the immuneACCESS table, restricted to in-frame sequences. Some clones are absent from its copies; in checked studies, under half trace to an unresolved V gene, and the reason for the others is unknown. V and J calls and clone size follow that table, whereas D and trimming were derived from the DNA. Across this sample there are around 29,000 clones, with over 90% seen only once. In total, the top ten clones hold roughly 0.16% of the sample.

Before genomic DNA was extracted, conventional CD4+ T cells were isolated from blood as CD25-low CD127-high cells. For repertoire analyses, the comparison group consisted of roughly eight healthy control donors. These data were also filed under a second study, of regulatory T cells. The second paper states: The multiplex PCR used 52 forward TRBV primers and 13 reverse TRBJ primers, with assay-based and computational corrections for amplification bias. Repertoires from patients had restricted unique TRB V-J pairs and skewed V and J gene usage, with the strongest effect in regulatory T cells. The study compared T-cell receptor beta repertoires of sorted regulatory, conventional CD4+ and CD8+ T cells between CD3G-deficient patients and healthy controls. Peripheral blood mononuclear cells were isolated by Ficoll density separation. Rearranged TRB loci were amplified from genomic DNA by multiplex PCR within the immunoSEQ assay. TRB amplicons were sequenced on an Illumina HiSeq platform. Raw sequences were error-filtered and aligned to reference gene sequences by custom algorithms and were subsequently analyzed with the immunoSEQ online tools. The frequencies of productive and nonproductive TRB rearrangements were evaluated among unique sequences as well as among total sequences. Prism software was used to run t tests, Mann-Whitney tests or two-way ANOVA for comparisons between groups.

The specimen sequenced was CD25- CD4+ T cells sorted from blood. The chain joins TRBV7-8 to TRBJ2-3; a tentative D match to TRBD1 spans 6 bases. The source of this sequence is a human donor in good health. The nucleotides are TGTGCCAGCAGCCCGGGACACAGCACAGATACGCAGTATTTT. This is translated as CASSPGHSTDTQYF.